What follows are 25 T cell receptor beta chains derived from one specimen sequenced in a study of blood T cells in healthy people across ages. A J-beta primer mix and a sample-barcoded 5' primer were used in a second PCR of roughly 6 to 11 cycles. One entry per CDR3 protein results from TCRdb running MiXCR on the 5' RACE reads. Of 2 million or so distinct CDR3 sequences listed, around half are singletons. Sequenced input: blood. These receptors originate from a woman between 35 and 50 years old in good health.

A few counts support this clonotype. V and J are TRBV6-6 and TRBJ2-7; a weak D match, TRBD1 (6 bases). The DNA matches TRBJ2-5 better at its end, which makes the J call doubtful. CDR1 and CDR2 (germline): MNHNY, SVGAGI (reference sequence). CDR3 size: 13 residues. CDR3 loop: CAHRAQGWETQYF. The CDR3, as DNA: TGTGCCCATAGGGCTCAGGGGTGGGAGACCCAGTACTTC.

The genes are TRBV28 and TRBJ2-5, with 7 bases aligning to TRBD2. V lost 7 bases, J lost 7 bases, and 15 bases stayed unmatched. The CDR3 sequence is 15 residues long. CDR1 and CDR2 (germline): MDHEN, SYDVKM. The CDR3 loop is CASKVRRGTSGTQYF. As DNA, the CDR3 is TGTGCCAGCAAGGTGAGGCGGGGGACCTCAGGGACCCAGTACTTC.

CDR3 DNA: TGTGCCAGCTTCTCCCAGGGTGTATCCTATAATTCACCCCTCCACTTT. The encoded protein is CASFSQGVSYNSPLHF. The rearrangement joins TRBV28 to TRBJ1-6, with a possible D match to TRBD1 (5 bases). This CDR3 has 16 residues. V dropped 8 bases and J dropped 1 base, with 15 bases sitting between them. Germline V gene data show CDR1 as MDHEN and CDR2 as SYDVKM.

This rearrangement joins TRBV27 to TRBJ1-2, with TRBD1 identical over 7 bases. CDR1 is MNHEY and CDR2 is SMNVEV in the germline V gene (reference sequence). V was pared by 5 bases and J by 0 bases, with 6 bases of the junction left unmatched. The CDR3 is 15 residues long. In DNA form, the CDR3 reads TGTGCCAGCAGTACGGGACAGATGACTAACTATGGCTACACCTTC. Protein product: CASSTGQMTNYGYTF.

This chain links TRBV20-1 with TRBJ2-5, with D unclear. Trimming removed 4 bases from V and 3 bases from J, with 15 bases in between. The length of the CDR3 is 14 residues. Germline-derived CDR1 and CDR2 are DFQATT and SNEGSKA (reference sequence). The CDR3 protein is CSATKVVSEETQYF. The CDR3 region has the DNA TGCAGTGCTACCAAGGTGGTCAGTGAAGAGACCCAGTACTTC.

As concerns this clonotype: The junction departs from the called germline gene at one end, perhaps through a read error. The chain is built from TRBV2 and TRBJ2-2, with a tentative D call TRBD2 (6 bases). CDR1 is SNHLY and CDR2 is FYNNEI in the germline V gene. The CDR3 contains 14 residues. The CDR3 nucleotides are TGTGCCAACAGTGCCGAACTAGCAGTCGGGGAGCTGTTTTTT. Residues: CANSAELAVGELFF.

The genes are TRBV4-1 and TRBJ1-1, with D possibly TRBD1 on 5 matching bases. The CDR3 runs to 15 residues. Germline lookup yields CDR1 MGHRA and CDR2 YSYEKL. V was shortened by 0 bases and J by 4 bases, with 12 bases between the two germline ends. Here the CDR3 reads CASSQDGGWGTEAFF. DNA of the CDR3: TGCGCCAGCAGCCAAGATGGGGGATGGGGCACTGAAGCTTTCTTT.

With respect to this clonotype: The germline gene is not matched at one end of the junction; a read error may be the cause. The V and J genes are TRBV20-1 and TRBJ2-5; no clear D. Germline V gene lookup returns CDR1 DFQATT and CDR2 SNEGSKA (reference sequence). The length of the CDR3 is 12 residues. The CDR3 DNA reads TGCAATGCTATCCGATACGGGGAGACCCAGTACTTC. Translation: CNAIRYGETQYF.

Only a few counts were recorded for this clonotype. This sequence joins TRBV11-2 and TRBJ1-2; a weak D match, TRBD1 (6 bases). The CDR3 has 15 residues. Per germline, CDR1 SGHAT and CDR2 FQNNGV. V was pared by 2 bases and J by 7 bases, with 17 bases between. CDR3 sequence reads: CASSLRTSGEGGYTF. The CDR3 region has the DNA TGTGCCAGCAGCTTAAGGACCTCAGGGGAAGGTGGCTACACCTTC.

The chain has TRBV28 and TRBJ2-7, with 11 bases that match TRBD1. The CDR3 has 15 amino acids. CDR1 MDHEN and CDR2 SYDVKM come from the germline V gene. Trimming removed 5 bases from V and 2 bases from J; junction bases left unmatched: 5. For the CDR3, the DNA is TGTGCCAGCAGTAACTCGGGACAGGGGGCCTACGAGCAGTACTTC. This translates into CASSNSGQGAYEQYF. The full variable domain, with the rest looked up from reference TRBV28 and TRBJ2-7, is DVKVTQSSRYLVKRTGEKVFLECVQDMDHENMFWYRQDPGLGLRLIYFSYDVKMKEKGDIPEGYSVSREKKERFSLILESASTNQTSMYLCASSNSGQGAYEQYFGPGTRLTVT.

The rearrangement links TRBV6-2 or TRBV6-3 to TRBJ2-4, with D perhaps TRBD2 (5 bases). Judging by the DNA end, TRBJ2-5 fits better; the J call may be wrong. Germline assignment: CDR1 MNHEY and CDR2 SVGEGT. The CDR3 length is 14 residues. The chain's CDR3 is CASSYSGLGGTQYF. CDR3 bases: TGTGCCAGCAGTTACAGCGGCCTTGGTGGGACCCAGTACTTC.

This sequence joins TRBV6-6 and TRBJ2-3, with D possibly matching TRBD1 (6 bases). This CDR3 contains 14 residues. The germline CDR1 and CDR2 sequences are MNHNY and SVGAGI (reference sequence). V lost 5 bases to trimming and J lost 5 bases, with 14 bases between them. The CDR3 sequence is CASSRGGRGDTQYF. The DNA for the CDR3 is TGTGCCAGCAGTCGAGGGGGAAGGGGAGATACGCAGTATTTT.

This clonotype has ten or more counts. The J gene is TRBJ2-7, the V gene TRBV7-9; D tentatively reads TRBD1 or TRBD2 (5 bases each). The CDR3 loop spans 13 amino acids. Between the trimmed V and J ends, which lost 3 bases and 3 bases, there was a span of 9 bases. Germline CDR1 SEHNR, CDR2 FQNEAQ (reference sequence). CDR3 coding DNA: TGTGCCAGCAGCTTCGGGGACGGCTACGAGCAGTACTTC. Residues: CASSFGDGYEQYF.

This clonotype was seen a few times. The genes are TRBV4-3 and TRBJ2-7; 9 bases map to TRBD1. CDR1 is LGHNA and CDR2 is YSLEER in the germline V gene. V lost 3 bases to trimming and J lost 3 bases; unmatched junction nucleotides: 6. The CDR3 extends over 15 amino acids. The CDR3, as DNA: TGCGCCAGCAGCCACGAGACAGGGGGAATCTACGAGCAGTACTTC. Translating it yields CASSHETGGIYEQYF.

The chain is built from TRBV20-1 and TRBJ1-2; TRBD1 agrees at 10 bases. Germline V gives CDR1 DFQATT, CDR2 SNEGSKA (reference sequence). The CDR3 has 17 residues. The ends lost 0 bases at V and 4 bases at J; junction bases unmatched: 11. CDR3 sequence (DNA): TGCAGTGCTAGAGACCGACCCTGGGACAGGGGAGGCTATGGCTACACCTTC. It translates to CSARDRPWDRGGYGYTF.

The rearrangement joins TRBV12-3 or TRBV12-4 to TRBJ1-2, with D possibly being TRBD1 (6 bases). The V end was cut by 5 bases, the J end by 3 bases, with 10 bases between. CDR3 size: 13 residues. The CDR3 sequence is CASSGRGDYGYTF. The CDR3 coding sequence is TGTGCCAGCAGTGGCAGGGGTGACTATGGCTACACCTTC.

This clonotype has just a few counts. CDR3 nucleotide sequence: TGTGCCACCGCTACGGGCTCGGCAGATACGCAGTATTTT. Protein product: CATATGSADTQYF. This chain joins TRBV24-1 and TRBJ2-3; D unresolved. Trimming stripped 9 bases from V and 4 bases from J, with 13 bases between. The CDR3 spans 13 residues. Germline V gene lookup returns CDR1 KGHDR and CDR2 SFDVKD.

The CDR3 sequence: CASSLVGTGLQPQHF. The CDR3 DNA reads as TGTGCCAGCAGCTTGGTCGGGACAGGCCTTCAGCCCCAGCATTTT. This chain connects TRBV5-5 to TRBJ1-5; 8 bases are a match to TRBD1. CDR3 length equals 15 residues. With 0 bases clipped from V and 6 bases from J, the junction kept 5 bases outside the gene matches. CDR1 is SGHKS and CDR2 is YYEKEE in the germline V gene (reference sequence). The entire variable domain, with the rest obtained from reference TRBV5-5 and TRBJ1-5, is as follows: DAGVTQSPTHLIKTRGQQVTLRCSPISGHKSVSWYQQVLGQGPQFIFQYYEKEERGRGNFPDRFSARQFPNYSSELNVNALLLGDSALYLCASSLVGTGLQPQHFGDGTRLSIL.

This clonotype was counted between two and nine times. Written as DNA, the CDR3 is TGTGCCAGCATCCGCGTGGGTACGAACTATGGCTACACCTTC. Translation gives CASIRVGTNYGYTF. The chain has TRBV28 and TRBJ1-2, with D unclear. CDR3 size: 14 residues. V was shortened by 7 bases and J by 2 bases, with 14 bases between the two germline ends. Germline CDR1 is MDHEN and CDR2 is SYDVKM.

The chain joins TRBV6-1 to TRBJ1-2; TRBD1 matches 9 bases. J gave up 3 bases and V 4 bases, and 9 bases lay outside the gene matches. This CDR3 has 16 amino acids. Per germline, CDR1 MNHNS and CDR2 SASEGT. In nucleotides, the CDR3 is TGTGCCAGCAGTGTACGGGACAGGGATCCTTACTATGGCTACACCTTC. As protein: CASSVRDRDPYYGYTF.

This clonotype came up a few times. The chain carries TRBV27 and TRBJ2-3; D possibly matches TRBD1 or TRBD2 (5 bases each). Per germline, CDR1 MNHEY and CDR2 SMNVEV (reference sequence). With 2 bases removed from V and 2 bases from J, the gap between germline ends came to 14 bases. The CDR3 extends over 16 amino acids. Here the CDR3 DNA reads TGTGCCAGCAGTTTAATTGGGACCTCCTACACAGATACGCAGTATTTT. Translation: CASSLIGTSYTDTQYF.

This clonotype showed up just once. This chain connects TRBV19 to TRBJ1-5; D is possibly TRBD1 (6 bases). CDR1 and CDR2 from the germline V gene are LNHDA and SQIVND (reference sequence). V gave up 5 bases and J gave up 9 bases, with 20 bases separating them. This CDR3 contains 15 residues. The CDR3 reads CASSGSRGAFGPQHF. As DNA, the CDR3 is TGTGCCAGTAGTGGAAGTAGGGGGGCTTTCGGGCCCCAGCATTTT.

This clonotype was recorded a few times. V gene TRBV28 combines with J gene TRBJ2-1, with unresolved D. Per the germline V gene, CDR1 is MDHEN and CDR2 is SYDVKM. The CDR3 contains 16 residues. Trimming removed 5 bases at V and 0 bases at J, with 14 bases between. CDR3 residues: CASSPVYEGSYNEQFF. For the CDR3, the DNA is TGTGCCAGCAGTCCCGTTTATGAAGGCTCCTACAATGAGCAGTTCTTC.

This chain uses TRBV5-5 with TRBJ2-7; D gene unclear. With the DNA end fitting TRBJ2-5 better, the J assignment may be wrong. Germline CDR1 and CDR2: SGHKS and YYEKEE (reference sequence). The CDR3 is 13 residues long. The CDR3 DNA follows: TGTGCCAGCAGCGTTGTCCCCCATGAGACCCAGTACTTC. Translated, it gives CASSVVPHETQYF.

This rearrangement joins TRBV5-6 to TRBJ2-3; 9 bases fit TRBD1. Looked up from germline, CDR1 is SGHDT and CDR2 is YYEEEE. The CDR3 spans 14 residues. V was pared by 2 bases and J by 7 bases, with 5 bases of the junction left unmatched. CDR3 in amino acids: CASSFGTGSNTQYF. The CDR3 nucleotides read TGTGCCAGCAGCTTCGGGACAGGGAGTAATACGCAGTATTTT. Combining the CDR3 with reference TRBV5-6 and TRBJ2-3 gives the whole variable domain DAGVTQSPTHLIKTRGQQVTLRCSPKSGHDTVSWYQQALGQGPQFIFQYYEEEERQRGNFPDRFSGHQFPNYSSELNVNALLLGDSALYLCASSFGTGSNTQYFGPGTRLTVL.